This T cell receptor (beta chain) derives from a study of CD8 T cells in Susac syndrome. V lost 4 bases and J lost 6; bases outside the gene matches: 10. CDR3 length equals 17 residues. Germline V gene sequence: CDR1 MGHRA, CDR2 YSYEKL. It was with random hexamers that about 0.45 to 1 ug RNA was reverse transcribed. TCRdb re-called the immunoSEQ multiplex PCR reads with MiXCR, one entry per CDR3 protein. Of more than 150,000 distinct CDR3 sequences detected, about 91% appear once; the ten largest clones hold roughly 0.08%. The sequenced material came from CD4+ T cells from PBMCs. The receptor was derived from a human donor in good health. The rearrangement links TRBV4-1 to TRBJ1-5; 12 nucleotides match TRBD1. In nucleotides, the CDR3 is TGCGCCAGCAGCCCACCTACGGGACAGGGGGCCAGTCAGCCCCAGCATTTT. Amino acids: CASSPPTGQGASQPQHF.